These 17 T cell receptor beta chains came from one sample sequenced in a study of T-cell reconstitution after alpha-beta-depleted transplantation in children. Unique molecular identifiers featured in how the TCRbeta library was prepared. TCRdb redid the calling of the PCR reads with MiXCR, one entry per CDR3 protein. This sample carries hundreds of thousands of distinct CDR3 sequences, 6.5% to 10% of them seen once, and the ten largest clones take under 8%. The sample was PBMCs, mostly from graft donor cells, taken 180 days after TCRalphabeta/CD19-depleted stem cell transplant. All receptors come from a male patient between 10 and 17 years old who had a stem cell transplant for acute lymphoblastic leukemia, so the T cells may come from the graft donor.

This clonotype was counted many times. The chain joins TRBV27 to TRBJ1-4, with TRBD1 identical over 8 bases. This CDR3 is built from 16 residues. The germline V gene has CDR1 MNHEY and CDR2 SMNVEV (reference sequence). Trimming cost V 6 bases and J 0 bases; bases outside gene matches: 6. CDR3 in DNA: TGTGCCAGCAGACCCAGGGGGCTTGCAACTAATGAAAAACTGTTTTTT. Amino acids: CASRPRGLATNEKLFF.

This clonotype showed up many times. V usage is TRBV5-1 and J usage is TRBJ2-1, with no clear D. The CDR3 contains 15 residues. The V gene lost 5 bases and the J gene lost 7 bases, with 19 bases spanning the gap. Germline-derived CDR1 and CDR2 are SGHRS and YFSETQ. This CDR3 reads CASRVPAEHHNEQFF. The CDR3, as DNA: TGCGCCAGCAGAGTACCGGCGGAGCACCATAATGAGCAGTTCTTC.

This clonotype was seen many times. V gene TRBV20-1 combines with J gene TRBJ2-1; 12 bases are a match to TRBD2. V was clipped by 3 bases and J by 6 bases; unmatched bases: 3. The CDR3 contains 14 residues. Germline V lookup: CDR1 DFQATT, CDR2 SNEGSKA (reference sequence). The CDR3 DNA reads TGCAGTGCTAGGACTAGCGGGAGAACCAATGAGCAGTTCTTC. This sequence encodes CSARTSGRTNEQFF.

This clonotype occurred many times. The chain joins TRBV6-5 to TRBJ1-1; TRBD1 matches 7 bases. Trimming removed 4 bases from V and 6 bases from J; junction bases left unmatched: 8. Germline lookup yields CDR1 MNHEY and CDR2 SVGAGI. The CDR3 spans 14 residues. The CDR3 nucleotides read TGTGCCAGCAGTTCCCACAGGGGTATCGCTGAAGCTTTCTTT. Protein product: CASSSHRGIAEAFF.

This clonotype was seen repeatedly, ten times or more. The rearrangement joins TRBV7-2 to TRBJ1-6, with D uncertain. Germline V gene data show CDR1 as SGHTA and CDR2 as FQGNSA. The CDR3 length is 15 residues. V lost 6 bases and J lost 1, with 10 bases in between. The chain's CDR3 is CASSFLGSYNSPLHF. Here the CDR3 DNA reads TGTGCCAGCAGTTTTTTGGGGTCCTATAATTCACCCCTCCACTTT.

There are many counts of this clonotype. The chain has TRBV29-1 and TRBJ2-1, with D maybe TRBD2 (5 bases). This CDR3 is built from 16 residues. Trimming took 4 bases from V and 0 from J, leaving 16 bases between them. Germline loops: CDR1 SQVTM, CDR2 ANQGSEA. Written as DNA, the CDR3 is TGCAGCGTTGGAACTCGTCTAGCTAGCTCCTACAATGAGCAGTTCTTC. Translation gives CSVGTRLASSYNEQFF.

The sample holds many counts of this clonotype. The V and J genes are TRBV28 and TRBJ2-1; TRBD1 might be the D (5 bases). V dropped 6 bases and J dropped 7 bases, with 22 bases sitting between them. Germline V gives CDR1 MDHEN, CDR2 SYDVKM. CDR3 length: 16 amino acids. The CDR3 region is CASSHPSWGVRNEQFF. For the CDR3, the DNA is TGTGCCAGCAGCCACCCATCTTGGGGCGTAAGGAATGAGCAGTTCTTC.

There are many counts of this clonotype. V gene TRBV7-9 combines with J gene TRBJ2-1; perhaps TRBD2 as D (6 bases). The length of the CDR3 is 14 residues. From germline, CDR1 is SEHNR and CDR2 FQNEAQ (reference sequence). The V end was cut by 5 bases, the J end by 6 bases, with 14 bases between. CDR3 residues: CASSPGGTGNEQFF. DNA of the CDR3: TGTGCCAGCAGCCCAGGCGGGACGGGCAATGAGCAGTTCTTC.

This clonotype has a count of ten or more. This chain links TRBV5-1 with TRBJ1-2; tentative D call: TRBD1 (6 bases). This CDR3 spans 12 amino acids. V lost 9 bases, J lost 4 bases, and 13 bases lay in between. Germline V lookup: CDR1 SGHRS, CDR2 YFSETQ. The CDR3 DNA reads TGCGCCATCCGGGACACAGGCTATGGCTACACCTTC. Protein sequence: CAIRDTGYGYTF.

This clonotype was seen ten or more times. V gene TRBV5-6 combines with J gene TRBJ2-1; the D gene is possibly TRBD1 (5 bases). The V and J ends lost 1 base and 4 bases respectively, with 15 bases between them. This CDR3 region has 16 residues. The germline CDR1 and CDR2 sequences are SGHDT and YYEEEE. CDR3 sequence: CASSLSSQGDYNEQFF. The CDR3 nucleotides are TGTGCCAGCAGCTTGTCTAGTCAGGGCGATTACAATGAGCAGTTCTTC.

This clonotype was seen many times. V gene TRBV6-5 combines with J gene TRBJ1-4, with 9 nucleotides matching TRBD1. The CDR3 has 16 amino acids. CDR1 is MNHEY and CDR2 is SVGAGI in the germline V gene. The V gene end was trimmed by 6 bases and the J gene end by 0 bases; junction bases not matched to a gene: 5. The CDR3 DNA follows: TGTGCCAGCAGCCCCACAGGGGGCACAACTAATGAAAAACTGTTTTTT. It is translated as CASSPTGGTTNEKLFF.

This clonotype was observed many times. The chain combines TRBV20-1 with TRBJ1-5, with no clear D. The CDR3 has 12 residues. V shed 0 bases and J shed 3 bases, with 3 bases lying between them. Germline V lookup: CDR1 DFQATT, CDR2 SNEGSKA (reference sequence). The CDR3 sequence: CSARESNQPQHF. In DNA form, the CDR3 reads TGCAGTGCTAGAGAATCCAATCAGCCCCAGCATTTT.

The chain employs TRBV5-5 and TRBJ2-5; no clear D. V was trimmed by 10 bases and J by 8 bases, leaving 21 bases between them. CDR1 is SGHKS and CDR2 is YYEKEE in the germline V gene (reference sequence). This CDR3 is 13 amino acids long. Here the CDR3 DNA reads TGTGCCTCGCAGATTGGTACGGTGGATACCCAGTACTTC. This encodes CASQIGTVDTQYF.

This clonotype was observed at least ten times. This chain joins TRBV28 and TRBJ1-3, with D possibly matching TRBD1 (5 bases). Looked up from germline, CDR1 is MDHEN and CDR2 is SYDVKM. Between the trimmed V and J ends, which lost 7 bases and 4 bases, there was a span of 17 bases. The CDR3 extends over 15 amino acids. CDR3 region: CASTPGGTGGNTIYF. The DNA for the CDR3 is TGTGCCAGCACCCCCGGAGGGACTGGAGGAAACACCATATATTTT. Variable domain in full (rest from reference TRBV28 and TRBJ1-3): DVKVTQSSRYLVKRTGEKVFLECVQDMDHENMFWYRQDPGLGLRLIYFSYDVKMKEKGDIPEGYSVSREKKERFSLILESASTNQTSMYLCASTPGGTGGNTIYFGEGSWLTVV.

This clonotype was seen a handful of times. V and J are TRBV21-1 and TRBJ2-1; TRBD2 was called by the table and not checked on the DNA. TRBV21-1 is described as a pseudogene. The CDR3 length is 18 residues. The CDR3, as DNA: TGTGCCAGCAGCTCGGGACTAGCGGGAGTGATCTCCTACAATGAGCAGTTCTTC. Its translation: CASSSGLAGVISYNEQFF.

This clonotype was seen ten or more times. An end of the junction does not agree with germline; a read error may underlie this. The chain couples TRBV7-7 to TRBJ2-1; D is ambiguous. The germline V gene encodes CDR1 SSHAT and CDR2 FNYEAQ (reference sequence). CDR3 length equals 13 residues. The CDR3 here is CASSLSVGNEQFF. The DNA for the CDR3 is TGTGCTAGCAGCTTAAGTGTGGGAAATGAGCAGTTCTTC.

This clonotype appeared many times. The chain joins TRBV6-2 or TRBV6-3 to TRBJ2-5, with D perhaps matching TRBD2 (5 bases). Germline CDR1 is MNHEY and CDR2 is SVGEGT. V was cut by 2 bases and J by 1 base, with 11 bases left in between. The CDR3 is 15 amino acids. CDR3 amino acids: CASSYMDSPQETQYF. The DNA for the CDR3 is TGTGCCAGCAGTTACATGGACTCACCCCAAGAGACCCAGTACTTC.